Presented here are 15 T cell receptor beta chains from one specimen sequenced in a study of beta chain features in type 1 diabetes. The antigens for these receptors are not known. Expressed TCRB transcripts got sequenced, as all isolated RNA was reverse transcribed. TCRdb keeps only in-frame clones here, not all; method: immunoSEQ multiplex PCR. The sample lists 600,000 to 700,000 clones; roughly 13% were seen once. General study results and limits: Within each of all four CD4+ subsets, Type 1 diabetes patients had TCRB CDR3s that were moderately but significantly shorter.

The source material was naive CD4+ T cells from blood. These receptors all stem from a man aged 18 to 29 with type 1 diabetes.

A few counts support this clone. The gene calls are TRBV6-6 and TRBJ1-5, with a weak D call TRBD1 (6 bases). CDR1 and CDR2 from the germline V gene are MNHNY and SVGAGI (reference sequence). The CDR3 loop spans 15 amino acids. V lost 7 bases, J lost 2 bases, and 15 bases lay in between. The CDR3 DNA follows: TGTGCCAGCACCCACGGGGGGCGAGGCAATCAGCCCCAGCATTTT. Translated, it gives CASTHGGRGNQPQHF.

Only a few counts were recorded for this clone. CDR3 region: CSSKGTGSEAFF. The CDR3 DNA follows: TGCAGCTCCAAAGGGACAGGGTCTGAAGCTTTCTTT. The chain recombines TRBV29-1 with TRBJ1-1, with 9 bases fitting TRBD1. Germline V CDR1 and CDR2: SQVTM, ANQGSEA. J gave up 6 bases and V 8 bases, and 7 bases lay outside the gene matches. The CDR3 runs to 12 residues.

This clone came up a few times. The chain joins TRBV27 to TRBJ1-2; tentatively, D is TRBD1 (6 bases). Per germline, CDR1 MNHEY and CDR2 SMNVEV (reference sequence). The CDR3 runs 14 residues. The V end lost 3 bases, the J end lost 4 bases, and 12 bases lay between the germline ends. CDR3 DNA sequence: TGTGCCAGCAGTTTGGAAAGGGGGTTCTATGGCTACACCTTC. It yields the protein CASSLERGFYGYTF.

The genes are TRBV7-2 and TRBJ2-1; 13 nucleotides match TRBD2. Losses at the gene ends were 3 bases for V and 10 bases for J; bases not matched to a gene: 6. Germline lookup yields CDR1 SGHTA and CDR2 FQGNSA. CDR3 length equals 15 residues. The CDR3 DNA sequence: TGTGCCAGCAGCTTGACTAGCGGGGGGCCCGGGGAGCAGTTCTTC. Protein sequence: CASSLTSGGPGEQFF.

In its sample, this clone was seen a few times. The rearrangement links TRBV21-1 to TRBJ2-5. TRBV21-1 is a documented pseudogene. CDR3 length equals 12 residues. The DNA of the CDR3 is TGTGCCAGCAGCAAAGAACGTGGGACCCAGTACTTC. Its translation is CASSKERGTQYF.

In DNA, the CDR3 is TGTGCCAGCAGCTTAGAAGGGTTGGAGACCCAGTACTTC. Amino acids: CASSLEGLETQYF. This sequence joins TRBV7-6 and TRBJ2-5; D gene uncertain. V lost 1 base to trimming and J lost 5 bases, with 8 bases between them. The germline V gene has CDR1 SGHVS and CDR2 FNYEAQ. CDR3 length: 13 amino acids.

This clone was counted a few times. The rearrangement uses TRBV13 and TRBJ1-1; D unclear. Trimming pared 2 bases from V and 0 bases from J, leaving 7 bases between. CDR1 is PRHDT, CDR2 FYEKMQ, per germline (reference sequence). The CDR3 spans 14 residues. The CDR3 here is CASSLKWLNTEAFF. In DNA form, the CDR3 reads TGTGCCAGCAGCTTAAAGTGGCTGAACACTGAAGCTTTCTTT.

The genes are TRBV7-4 and TRBJ2-5; 8 bases agree with TRBD2. The germline V gene encodes CDR1 SGHVT and CDR2 SQSDAQ. V shed 3 bases, J shed 5 bases, and the junction held 2 bases outside the gene matches. This CDR3 contains 13 residues. The CDR3 DNA reads as TGTGCCAGCAGCTTGGAGCGGGGGGAGACCCAGTACTTC. This codes for CASSLERGETQYF.

The gene calls are TRBV2 and TRBJ1-2; TRBD1 matches at 8 bases. Germline values: CDR1 SNHLY, CDR2 FYNNEI. This CDR3 spans 13 amino acids. With 6 bases clipped from V and 4 bases from J, the junction kept 4 bases outside the gene matches. The CDR3 coding sequence is TGTGCCAGCAGGGGCAGGGGGCCCTATGGCTACACCTTC. Its protein product is CASRGRGPYGYTF.

This clone was counted only a few times. This specimen includes other DNA sequences encoding the same CDR3. The rearrangement joins TRBV5-4 to TRBJ2-1; D is unclear. Trimming removed 0 bases at V and 0 bases at J, with 7 bases between. Looked up from germline, CDR1 is SGHNT and CDR2 is YYREEE (reference sequence). This CDR3 comprises 15 residues. As DNA, the CDR3 is TGTGCCAGCAGCTTGGACTCCAGCTCCTACAATGAGCAGTTCTTC. It translates to CASSLDSSSYNEQFF.

The chain has TRBV10-1 and TRBJ1-1; D ambiguous. CDR3 size: 11 residues. V was shortened by 4 bases and J by 8 bases, with 8 bases between the two germline ends. Germline CDR1 and CDR2: WNHNN and SYGVQD (reference sequence). This CDR3 reads CASSVGLEAFF. CDR3 DNA: TGCGCCAGCAGTGTGGGATTAGAAGCTTTCTTT.

This clone came up a few times. The chain is built from TRBV19 and TRBJ2-1, with D possibly matching TRBD2 (6 bases). Per the germline V gene, CDR1 is LNHDA and CDR2 is SQIVND (reference sequence). The V gene lost 4 bases and the J gene lost 6 bases, with 19 bases spanning the gap. The CDR3 sequence is 16 residues long. Here the CDR3 DNA reads TGTGCCAGTAGTAAAACCGAGGGGACTTCGCTCAATGAGCAGTTCTTC. Amino acids: CASSKTEGTSLNEQFF. The whole variable domain, remainder taken from reference TRBV19 and TRBJ2-1, is DGGITQSPKYLFRKEGQNVTLSCEQNLNHDAMYWYRQDPGQGLRLIYYSQIVNDFQKGDIAEGYSVSREKKESFPLTVTSAQKNPTAFYLCASSKTEGTSLNEQFFGPGTRLTVL.

This clone turned up a few times. This chain links TRBV5-1 with TRBJ2-5; perhaps TRBD2 as D (5 bases). Deletions cut 4 bases from V and 5 bases from J, with 21 bases between. The CDR3 length is 16 residues. The V gene's germline CDR1 is SGHRS and CDR2 YFSETQ. The CDR3 is CASSPRSGLAGETQYF. The CDR3 nucleotides read TGCGCCAGCAGCCCCCGTAGTGGGCTAGCTGGCGAGACCCAGTACTTC.

This clone was observed a few times. CDR3 amino acids: CASSDLAGFTDTQYF. The CDR3 nucleotides are TGCGCCAGCAGTGATCTAGCGGGTTTCACAGATACGCAGTATTTT. The chain recombines TRBV10-1 with TRBJ2-3, with TRBD2 identical over 8 bases. Germline V gives CDR1 WNHNN, CDR2 SYGVQD (reference sequence). J was trimmed by 2 bases and V by 3 bases; bases with no gene match: 4. The CDR3 runs to 15 residues.

The chain joins TRBV27 to TRBJ1-5; D unresolved. Germline lookup yields CDR1 MNHEY and CDR2 SMNVEV (reference sequence). The V and J ends lost 6 bases and 4 bases respectively, with 13 bases between them. The length of the CDR3 is 14 residues. The CDR3 DNA is TGTGCCAGCAGCGGACGAATGGAGAATCAGCCCCAGCATTTT. As protein: CASSGRMENQPQHF.